This TCR beta chain was sequenced during a study of blood T cell repertoires in COVID-19 (TCRdb year 2020). Describing the broader study: Samples covering the acute and convalescent phases of COVID-19 were provided by collaborators in the United States, Italy and Spain. The material from the prospective study consisted of cDNA or gDNA derived from T cells, B-cell-depleted T cells, or PBMCs. Subjects who had been exposed to COVID-19, were actively infected with it, or had recovered from it provided the deeply sampled blood TCRbeta repertoires that made up the dataset. A freely available public database, intended as a resource for researchers studying the immune response to SARS-CoV-2, is where the repertoires were released. The samples were drawn from two sources: the first 160 participants of the ongoing ImmuneRACE study, and 1,254 subjects contributed by 6 global collaborators. Nearly every sample came with metadata listing a de-identified subject ID, COVID-19 status, age in years and sex. Where HLA class I and class II types were available, the types were taken from metadata supplied by the sample provider, not from assay-based typing.

Another Seattle source contributed samples from volunteer blood donors who had recovered from COVID-19. The collaborating institutions used their own protocols to collect whole blood in K2EDTA tubes. For TCRbeta analysis, collaborators shipped samples in one of three forms: frozen whole blood, isolated PBMCs, or DNA extracted from either of those sample types. In the germline V gene (reference sequence), CDR1 corresponds to PRHDT and CDR2 to FYEKMQ. The CDR3 runs 13 amino acids, cysteine and phenylalanine included. Of the read, only the CDR3 DNA is kept; its 39 bases are in frame from base 1. At the junction V is shortened by 5 bases and J by 5 bases; bases outside the gene matches: 5. For this clone: The target of this receptor is not known. Base qualities are not recorded, but no much larger clone differs from it by a single base.

TCRbeta CDR3 regions were amplified from genomic DNA using the immunoSEQ Assay, a bias-controlled multiplex PCR. As for how the authors treated the data: Within the assay, amplification of reference gene primers was used to estimate how many nucleated cells each sample contained. Sequence reads were collapsed and filtered to measure the absolute abundance of every unique TCRbeta CDR3 rearrangement. Productive Simpson clonality was computed per sample as the square root of Simpson's diversity index over productive rearrangements. Here the immuneACCESS table is served through TCRdb, limited to in-frame sequences with V and J called. Missing clones are a known gap in these copies; in checked studies unresolved V genes cover under half, and the rest lacks a known reason. V, J and clone size derive from that table, while D and trimming were established from the DNA sequence. The sample has more than 250,000 clones on record, approximately 83% of them singletons. Of the sample, over 2% is held by the ten largest clones.

The study at large found these results: The quantity of clinical and demographic metadata differed by source and by participant and was supplied without curation.

This sequence uses TRBV13 and TRBJ2-7, and 8 bases in between align with TRBD1. The sample consisted of peripheral blood. The TCR sequence derives from a woman aged 30 to 39 who had recovered from COVID-19. The CDR3 corresponds to CASSADRANEQYF. The bases read TGTGCCAGCAGCGCGGACAGGGCTAACGAGCAGTACTTC.